This entry features one T cell receptor beta chain sequence. As yet, its antigen is unknown. PCR was performed using 60 Vbeta and 13 Jbeta primers. Assay used: immunoSEQ multiplex PCR; TCRdb lists only in-frame clones, some missing. Of 150,000 to 200,000 clones in the sample, more than 80% were seen once. This record belongs to a study of cytomegalovirus exposure and HLA in healthy donors. Study-wide results and limits: In a later analysis, compared with equally common non-associated chains, HLA-associated beta chains were more expanded. High specificity and sensitivity for cytomegalovirus status were reported for the classifier.

The length of the CDR3 is 11 residues. Germline lookup yields CDR1 MNHEY and CDR2 SVGAGI. V lost 8 bases to trimming and J lost 3 bases, with 8 bases between them. Sequencing was carried out using PBMCs. V usage is TRBV6-5 and J usage is TRBJ2-7; no clear D. This TCR derives from a male donor in good health and CMV-seronegative. CDR3 nucleotide sequence: TGTGCCAGCCAAGCACTCTACGAGCAGTACTTC. As protein: CASQALYEQYF.